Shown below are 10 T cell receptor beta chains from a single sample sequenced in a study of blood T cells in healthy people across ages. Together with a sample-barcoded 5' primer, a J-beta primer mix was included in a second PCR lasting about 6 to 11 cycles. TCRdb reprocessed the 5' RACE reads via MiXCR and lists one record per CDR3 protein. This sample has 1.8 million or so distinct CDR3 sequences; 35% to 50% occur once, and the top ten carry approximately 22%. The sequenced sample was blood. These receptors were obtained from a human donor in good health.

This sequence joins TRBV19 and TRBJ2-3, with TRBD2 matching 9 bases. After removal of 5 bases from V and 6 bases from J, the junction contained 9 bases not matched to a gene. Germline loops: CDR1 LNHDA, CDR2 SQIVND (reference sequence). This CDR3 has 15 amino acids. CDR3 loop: CASSGGRGGRDTQYF. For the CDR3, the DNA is TGTGCCAGTAGTGGCGGGCGGGGGGGCCGGGATACGCAGTATTTT.

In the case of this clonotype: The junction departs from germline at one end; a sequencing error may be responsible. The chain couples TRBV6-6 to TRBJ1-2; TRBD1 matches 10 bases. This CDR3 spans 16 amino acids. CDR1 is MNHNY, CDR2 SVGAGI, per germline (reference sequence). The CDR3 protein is CVSSTTRTGGNYGYTF. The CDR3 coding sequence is TGTGTCAGCAGTACTACCCGGACAGGGGGTAACTATGGCTACACCTTC.

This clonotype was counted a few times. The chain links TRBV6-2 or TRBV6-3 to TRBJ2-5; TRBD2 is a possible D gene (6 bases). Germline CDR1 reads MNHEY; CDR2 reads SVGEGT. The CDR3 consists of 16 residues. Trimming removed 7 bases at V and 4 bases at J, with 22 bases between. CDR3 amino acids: CASTASTSPRGETQYF. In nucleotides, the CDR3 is TGTGCCAGCACCGCCTCAACTAGCCCGAGGGGAGAGACCCAGTACTTC.

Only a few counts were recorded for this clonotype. The CDR3 DNA sequence: TGTGCCAGTAGTATCAAGGGGCTCTACGAGCAGTACTTC. It encodes CASSIKGLYEQYF. The chain uses TRBV12-3 or TRBV12-4 and TRBJ2-7, with D possibly matching TRBD1 (5 bases). V was cut by 9 bases and J by 3 bases, with 15 bases left in between. The CDR3 runs 13 residues.

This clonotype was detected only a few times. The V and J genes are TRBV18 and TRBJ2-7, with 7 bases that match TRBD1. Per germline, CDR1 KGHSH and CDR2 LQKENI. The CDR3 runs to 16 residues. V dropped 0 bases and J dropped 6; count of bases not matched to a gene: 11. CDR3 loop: CASSPPVVGGVFEQYF. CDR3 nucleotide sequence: TGTGCCAGCTCACCACCTGTAGTAGGGGGCGTCTTCGAGCAGTACTTC. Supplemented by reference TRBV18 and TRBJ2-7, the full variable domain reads NAGVMQNPRHLVRRRGQEARLRCSPMKGHSHVYWYRQLPEEGLKFMVYLQKENIIDESGMPKERFSAEFPKEGPSILRIQQVVRGDSAAYFCASSPPVVGGVFEQYFGPGTRLTVT.

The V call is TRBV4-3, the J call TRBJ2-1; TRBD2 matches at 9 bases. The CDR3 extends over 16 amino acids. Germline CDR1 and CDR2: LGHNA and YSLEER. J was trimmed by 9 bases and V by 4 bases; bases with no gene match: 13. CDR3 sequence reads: CASSRPPAGGPGEQFF. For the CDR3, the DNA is TGCGCCAGCAGCCGACCGCCGGCGGGGGGGCCGGGTGAGCAGTTCTTC.

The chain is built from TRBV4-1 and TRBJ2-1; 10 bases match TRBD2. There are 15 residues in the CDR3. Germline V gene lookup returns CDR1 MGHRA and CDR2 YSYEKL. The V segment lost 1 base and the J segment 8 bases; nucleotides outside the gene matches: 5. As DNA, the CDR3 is TGCGCCAGCAGCCAAGTCAAGCGGGGGGGCTATGAGCAGTTCTTC. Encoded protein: CASSQVKRGGYEQFF.

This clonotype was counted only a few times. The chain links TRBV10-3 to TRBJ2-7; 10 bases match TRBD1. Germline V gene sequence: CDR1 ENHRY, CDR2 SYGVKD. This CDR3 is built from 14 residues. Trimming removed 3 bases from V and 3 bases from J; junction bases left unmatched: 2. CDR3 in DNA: TGTGCCATCAGTGACTGGGACAGGGGCTACGAGCAGTACTTC. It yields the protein CAISDWDRGYEQYF.

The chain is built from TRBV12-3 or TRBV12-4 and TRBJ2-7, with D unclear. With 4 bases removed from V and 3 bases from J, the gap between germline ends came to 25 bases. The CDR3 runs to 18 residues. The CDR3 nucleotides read TGTGCCAGCAGTTCCCACTCGACAAGACAAGCAAATGGCTACGAGCAGTACTTC. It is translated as CASSSHSTRQANGYEQYF.

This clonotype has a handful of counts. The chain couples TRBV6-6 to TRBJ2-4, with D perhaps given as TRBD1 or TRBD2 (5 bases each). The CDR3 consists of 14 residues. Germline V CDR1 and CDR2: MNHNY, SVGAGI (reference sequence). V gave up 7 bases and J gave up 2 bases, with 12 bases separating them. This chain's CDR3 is CASIGDGTKNIQYF. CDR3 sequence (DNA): TGTGCCAGCATCGGGGACGGAACCAAAAACATTCAGTACTTC.